This T cell receptor (beta chain) was obtained from a study of vaccination effects on CD4 cells after COVID-19. The method was immunoSEQ multiplex PCR; TCRdb's version includes in-frame clones alone and lacks a portion of them. The data hold around 40,000 clones, with more than 65% observed a single time. With regard to this clone: Its antigen is currently unknown.

Following culture for under 12 days, CD4+ T cells were isolated. The cohort was immunized with two doses of either the BNT162b2 or mRNA-1273 vaccine. The CDR3 consists of 20 residues. The receptor comes from a human donor who received a COVID-19 vaccine. The sequencing here drew on CD4+ T cells from PBMCs cultured without peptide, taken after COVID-19 vaccination. J is TRBJ2-1 and V is TRBV21-1; the table's TRBD2 call for D was not verified on the DNA. TRBV21-1 is assigned pseudogene status. The CDR3 loop reads CASSLRADGRQGGSDNEQFF. The CDR3 coding sequence is TGTGCCAGCAGCTTACGAGCGGACGGGCGCCAAGGTGGAAGCGACAATGAGCAGTTCTTC.